This passage covers 22 T cell receptor beta chains from one sample sequenced in a study of breast tumors, draining lymph nodes, adjacent tissues. Samples came from axillary lymph nodes draining the breast cancer. MiXCR, applied by TCRdb to the multiplex PCR reads, yields one record per CDR3 protein. Of about 300,000 distinct CDR3 sequences listed, 30% are singletons. Sequencing input: axillary lymph node tissue. These receptors originate from a female donor with breast cancer. Some clones in this sample may be carry-over from other donors' samples.

To note about this clonotype: One end of the junction is discordant with germline, which a read error may explain. The chain combines TRBV28 with TRBJ1-5; D ambiguous. Germline V gene data show CDR1 as MDHEN and CDR2 as SYDVKM. The CDR3 length is 15 residues. The DNA for the CDR3 is TGTGCCAGCAGGTCCCTCGAAGGCCACAATCAGCCCCGGCATTTT. Translated: CASRSLEGHNQPRHF.

This clonotype was counted many times. The chain links TRBV10-2 to TRBJ2-3; D is perhaps TRBD1 or TRBD2 (5 bases each). This CDR3 spans 14 amino acids. Trimming removed 7 bases from V and 4 bases from J, with 15 bases in between. In germline, CDR1 is WSHSY, CDR2 SAAADI. The CDR3 region has the DNA TGCGCCAGCAAGAGGGGCAGTGGTTCAGATACGCAGTATTTT. Translation gives CASKRGSGSDTQYF.

Details on this clonotype: A clone one base away is much larger, so this may be a read error. The rearrangement uses TRBV7-2 and TRBJ2-3; D remains ambiguous. Trimming shortened V by 3 bases and J by 0 bases, and 13 bases separated the two germline ends. The CDR3 sequence is 16 residues long. Germline CDR1 reads SGHTA; CDR2 reads FQGNSA. The CDR3 reads CASSFEIGLSTDTQYF. CDR3 in DNA: TGTGCCAGCAGCTTCGAGATAGGGCTGAGCACAGATACGCAGTATTTT.

The V and J genes are TRBV5-1 and TRBJ2-5; D is uncertain. V lost 4 bases and J 1 base, leaving 11 bases between the germline ends. The germline CDR1 and CDR2 sequences are SGHRS and YFSETQ. This CDR3 is built from 14 residues. DNA for the CDR3: TGCGCCAGCAGCCTCTCATCTGCCCAAGAGACCCAGTACTTC. Its translation is CASSLSSAQETQYF.

A remark on this clonotype: One junction end does not reproduce the germline sequence, and a read error may be involved. CDR3 in DNA: TGCCGTGCTAGGGCTGGGTACAGTGAGCAGTTCTTC. Protein product: CRARAGYSEQFF. The chain couples TRBV20-1 to TRBJ2-1, with unresolved D. The germline gives CDR1 DFQATT, CDR2 SNEGSKA (reference sequence). The CDR3 runs 12 residues.

The rearrangement joins TRBV3-1 to TRBJ2-5, with D perhaps matching TRBD2 (7 bases). V lost 3 bases to trimming and J lost 2 bases, with 19 bases between them. CDR3 length: 17 residues. The germline CDR1 and CDR2 sequences are LGHDT and YNNKEL (reference sequence). The CDR3, as DNA: TGTGCCAGCAGCCACGGGTTGGGGGGGGCGTGGCAAGAGACCCAGTACTTC. It translates to CASSHGLGGAWQETQYF.

This clonotype was detected many times. The chain uses TRBV7-9 and TRBJ2-3; D possibly uses TRBD1 or TRBD2 (5 bases each). V was pared by 2 bases and J by 2 bases, with 11 bases between. This CDR3 has 15 residues. Looked up from germline, CDR1 is SEHNR and CDR2 is FQNEAQ (reference sequence). CDR3 sequence (DNA): TGTGCCAGCAGCTTACGGGACCACACCACAGATACGCAGTATTTT. Translating gives CASSLRDHTTDTQYF. Using reference TRBV7-9 and TRBJ2-3 for the parts outside the CDR3, the full variable domain is DTGVSQNPRHKITKRGQNVTFRCDPISEHNRLYWYRQTLGQGPEFLTYFQNEAQLEKSRLLSDRFSAERPKGSFSTLEIQRTEQGDSAMYLCASSLRDHTTDTQYFGPGTRLTVL.

The chain recombines TRBV20-1 with TRBJ1-4, with D maybe TRBD1 (5 bases). The CDR3 is made up of 15 amino acids. The V gene lost 3 bases and the J gene lost 5 bases, with 16 bases spanning the gap. CDR1 DFQATT and CDR2 SNEGSKA come from the germline V gene (reference sequence). The CDR3 region is CSARDTRQTNEKLFF. As DNA, the CDR3 is TGCAGTGCTAGGGATACGAGACAGACAAATGAAAAACTGTTTTTT.

Comment on this clonotype: One junction end disagrees with the germline gene, perhaps due to a read error. The chain joins TRBV5-8 to TRBJ2-1; no firm D call. The CDR3 has 13 residues. Germline V gives CDR1 SGHTS, CDR2 YDEGEE. The CDR3 is CASSGLPNNKQFF. The CDR3 coding sequence is TGCGCCAGCTCCGGATTGCCAAACAATAAGCAGTTCTTC.

This clonotype was seen many times. The chain combines TRBV20-1 with TRBJ2-7; TRBD2 matches 11 bases. The length of the CDR3 is 14 residues. The junction had 8 bases not matched to a gene; V was cut back by 3 bases and J by 7 bases. Germline CDR1 and CDR2: DFQATT and SNEGSKA (reference sequence). The DNA of the CDR3 is TGCAGTGCTAGTTCTCGGTCTAGCGGGAGGGAGCAGTACTTC. Translation gives CSASSRSSGREQYF.

This clonotype was seen only a few times. This sequence joins TRBV6-6 and TRBJ1-6; the D is unclear. Trimming left V 1 base short and J 0 bases short, with 10 bases between. The CDR3 consists of 17 residues. Germline V CDR1 and CDR2: MNHNY, SVGAGI (reference sequence). The chain's CDR3 is CASSYLDLGSYNSPLHF. DNA for the CDR3: TGTGCCAGCAGTTACTTGGACTTGGGCTCCTATAATTCACCCCTCCACTTT.

Comment on this clonotype: With only one base between it and a far larger clone, this is likely a read error. This chain links TRBV6-5 with TRBJ2-7, with D unclear. The V and J ends lost 4 bases and 1 base respectively, with 8 bases between them. Germline V gene data show CDR1 as MNHEY and CDR2 as SVGAGI. The length of the CDR3 is 13 residues. CDR3 amino acids: CASSCSGSYEQYF. The CDR3 DNA reads TGTGCCAGCAGTTGTTCCGGATCCTACGAGCAGTACTTC.

This clonotype has a count of ten or more. V gene TRBV20-1 combines with J gene TRBJ2-3; 7 bases agree with TRBD2. Per the germline V gene, CDR1 is DFQATT and CDR2 is SNEGSKA (reference sequence). The CDR3 contains 16 residues. Trimming cost V 6 bases and J 3 bases; bases outside gene matches: 15. As DNA, the CDR3 is TGCAGTGCCATTCCGCAGGGAGCGGGAATTACAGATACGCAGTATTTT. Protein: CSAIPQGAGITDTQYF.

With respect to this clonotype: A much bigger clone sits one base away, suggesting this may be a read error. The rearrangement uses TRBV7-2 and TRBJ2-1; D might be TRBD2 (7 bases). This CDR3 contains 18 residues. The germline V gene encodes CDR1 SGHTA and CDR2 FQGNSA. The V end was cut by 4 bases, the J end by 8 bases, with 27 bases between. CDR3 sequence reads: CASSSAIPARGGGHEQFF. The CDR3 DNA is TGTGCCAGCAGCTCCGCTATCCCGGCTAGAGGGGGGGGACATGAGCAGTTCTTC. The variable domain in full, with the rest retrieved from reference TRBV7-2 and TRBJ2-1, is GAGVSQSPSNKVTEKGKDVELRCDPISGHTALYWYRQSLGQGLEFLIYFQGNSAPDKSGLPSDRFSAERTGGSVSTLTIQRTQQEDSAVYLCASSSAIPARGGGHEQFFGPGTRLTVL.

This clonotype was counted at least ten times. The rearrangement links TRBV28 to TRBJ1-6, with 7 bases fitting TRBD1. V was pared by 8 bases and J by 13 bases, with 11 bases of the junction left unmatched. The CDR3 runs to 13 residues. Germline-derived CDR1 and CDR2 are MDHEN and SYDVKM. CDR3 sequence: CASWDSIVSPLHF. Here the CDR3 DNA reads TGTGCCAGCTGGGACAGTATTGTATCCCCCCTCCACTTT.

This clonotype has just a few counts. The chain carries TRBV3-1 and TRBJ2-2; a possible D gene is TRBD2 (5 bases). Germline-derived CDR1 and CDR2 are LGHDT and YNNKEL (reference sequence). V was shortened by 0 bases and J by 4 bases, with 9 bases between the two germline ends. The CDR3 consists of 15 residues. The CDR3: CASSQDLAATGELFF. The DNA of the CDR3 is TGTGCCAGCAGCCAAGATCTAGCAGCCACCGGGGAGCTGTTTTTT.

This clonotype was picked up many times. The chain links TRBV10-2 to TRBJ1-6, with D possibly matching TRBD1 (6 bases). V lost 2 bases to trimming and J lost 5 bases, with 13 bases between them. The V gene's germline CDR1 is WSHSY and CDR2 SAAADI. The CDR3 contains 16 residues. CDR3 sequence reads: CASSERGAQDNSPLHF. The CDR3 DNA follows: TGCGCCAGCAGTGAGCGGGGGGCTCAGGATAATTCACCCCTCCACTTT.

This clonotype was found many times. This chain connects TRBV7-2 to TRBJ1-5; D uncertain. Germline CDR1 is SGHTA and CDR2 is FQGNSA. This CDR3 comprises 18 residues. Trimming removed 7 bases from V and 3 bases from J, with 25 bases in between. In DNA, the CDR3 is TGTGCCAGCATCTCGCTGGACCGTATAAAAGACCCCAATCAGCCCCAGCATTTT. Translated, it gives CASISLDRIKDPNQPQHF.

The chain joins TRBV7-8 to TRBJ1-5; D is unresolved. The CDR3 runs to 13 residues. CDR1 is SGHVS, CDR2 FQNEAQ, per germline. The V gene lost 6 bases and the J gene lost 4 bases, with 10 bases spanning the gap. The chain's CDR3 is CASRENTNQPQHF. In DNA form, the CDR3 reads TGTGCCAGCAGGGAGAATACTAATCAGCCCCAGCATTTT.

This clonotype was seen at least ten times. This sequence joins TRBV9 and TRBJ2-5; D perhaps matches TRBD2 (6 bases). The V gene's germline CDR1 is SGDLS and CDR2 YYNGEE. CDR3 length: 14 amino acids. V was pared by 5 bases and J by 5 bases, with 16 bases between. CDR3 nucleotides: TGTGCCAGCAGTGGCGGGGTCGTGGGGGAGACCCAGTACTTC. The encoded protein is CASSGGVVGETQYF.

This clonotype was picked up many times. The rearrangement links TRBV19 to TRBJ1-2; D not resolved. Trimming removed 7 bases from V and 7 bases from J, with 13 bases in between. CDR1 is LNHDA and CDR2 is SQIVND in the germline V gene (reference sequence). The length of the CDR3 is 12 residues. The CDR3, as DNA: TGTGCCAGTACCCTAGGAGGGATTGGCTACACCTTC. This sequence encodes CASTLGGIGYTF.

The chain combines TRBV12-3 or TRBV12-4 with TRBJ1-2; 7 bases align to TRBD1. This CDR3 region has 13 residues. V was clipped by 6 bases and J by 3 bases; unmatched bases: 4. As DNA, the CDR3 is TGTGCCAGCAGATCCGGGACAGACTATGGCTACACCTTC. Its translation is CASRSGTDYGYTF.